This TCR beta chain was profiled in a study of Ad26.COV2.S vaccination and SARS-CoV-2 variants. Trimming took 4 bases from V and 4 from J; bases not matched to a gene: 13. Germline V gene lookup returns CDR1 MGHRA and CDR2 YSYEKL. CDR3 size: 20 residues. Whole-study findings and limits: Recipients of vaccine and of placebo showed similar breadth of their non-spike TCR repertoires.

Sequencing used immunoSEQ multiplex PCR; TCRdb keeps in-frame clones, though not all of them. Among some 410,000 clones listed, around 93% were seen once. Treatment denoted: roughly 18 received Ad26.COV2.S at low or high dose, single or two shots; several received placebo; per-sample allocation not given. Samples came from day 63 after the first vaccine or placebo injection. Turning to this clone: No antigen is known for it.

The chain couples TRBV4-1 to TRBJ2-1; 16 bases agree with TRBD2. The clonotype was recovered from a person between 18 and 59 years old who received the Ad26.COV2.S COVID-19 vaccine or a placebo. This material consisted of peripheral blood, taken in a trial of Ad26.COV2.S vaccine versus placebo. Here the CDR3 reads CASSLFPGTSGGDPYNEQFF. In DNA, the CDR3 is TGCGCCAGCAGCCTCTTTCCCGGGACTAGCGGGGGGGACCCTTACAATGAGCAGTTCTTC.